One sample yielded the 30 T cell receptor beta chains listed below, sequenced in a study of control samples from healthy donors and cancer patients. Data came from immunoSEQ multiplex PCR; TCRdb stores just in-frame clones and leaves some out. Of 110,000 to 150,000 clones listed, 89% were seen once; the top ten hold around 4.9%. The specimen was blood. These receptors were collected from a man aged 25 to 40 in good health.

This clone was seen more than once but under ten times. The CDR3 nucleotides read TGTGCCAGCAGTGAGCAGGGGGCTAGAGGCTACACCTTC. This sequence encodes CASSEQGARGYTF. The chain couples TRBV25-1 to TRBJ1-2; 8 bases map to TRBD1. The CDR3 totals 13 residues. Germline V gene data show CDR1 as MGHDK and CDR2 as SYGVNS. V lost 3 bases and J lost 8; bases outside the gene matches: 5.

The chain is built from TRBV12-3 or TRBV12-4 and TRBJ1-3; D is undetermined. The CDR3 covers 12 residues. The V gene lost 5 bases and the J gene lost 4 bases, with 6 bases spanning the gap. The DNA for the CDR3 is TGTGCCAGCAGTAACACAGGAAACACCATATATTTT. Its translation: CASSNTGNTIYF.

The rearrangement joins TRBV19 to TRBJ2-1, with TRBD2 matching 11 bases. The CDR3 extends over 16 amino acids. CDR1 LNHDA and CDR2 SQIVND come from the germline V gene (reference sequence). V lost 5 bases and J lost 7; bases outside the gene matches: 10. CDR3 in amino acids: CASSFLAGGQGNEQFF. The CDR3, as DNA: TGTGCCAGTAGTTTTTTAGCGGGGGGGCAGGGGAATGAGCAGTTCTTC.

V gene TRBV5-5 combines with J gene TRBJ2-5, with D tentatively TRBD2 (6 bases). CDR3 length equals 15 residues. The V gene lost 3 bases and the J gene lost 5 bases, with 17 bases spanning the gap. Germline V gives CDR1 SGHKS, CDR2 YYEKEE (reference sequence). The CDR3 spells CASSSPGSAGETQYF. Here the CDR3 DNA reads TGTGCCAGCAGCTCCCCAGGGTCCGCGGGGGAGACCCAGTACTTC. Combining the CDR3 with reference TRBV5-5 and TRBJ2-5 gives the whole variable domain DAGVTQSPTHLIKTRGQQVTLRCSPISGHKSVSWYQQVLGQGPQFIFQYYEKEERGRGNFPDRFSARQFPNYSSELNVNALLLGDSALYLCASSSPGSAGETQYFGPGTRLLVL.

The chain is built from TRBV4-3 and TRBJ1-2; D uncertain. Trimming left V 5 bases short and J 6 bases short, with 22 bases between. Germline V gene lookup returns CDR1 LGHNA and CDR2 YSLEER. This CDR3 has 16 amino acids. The CDR3 here is CASSVDPRGRRDGYTF. In nucleotides, the CDR3 is TGCGCCAGCAGCGTTGACCCTCGGGGAAGGCGAGATGGCTACACCTTC.

The V gene is TRBV4-3, the J gene TRBJ1-6, with D possibly matching TRBD1 (5 bases). There are 19 residues in the CDR3. Trimming took 1 base from V and 9 from J, leaving 25 bases between them. Looked up from germline, CDR1 is LGHNA and CDR2 is YSLEER. In DNA form, the CDR3 reads TGCGCCAGCAGCCAAGTCAGAGGAAGGACAATTTTTGTTGGTTCACCCCTCCACTTT. Translation: CASSQVRGRTIFVGSPLHF.

This chain connects TRBV2 to TRBJ2-7, with 8 bases fitting TRBD1. CDR3 length: 13 amino acids. Germline loops: CDR1 SNHLY, CDR2 FYNNEI. Trimming removed 7 bases from V and 3 bases from J; junction bases left unmatched: 5. The CDR3 region is CASIKDRDYEQYF. The CDR3 nucleotides read TGTGCCAGCATTAAGGACAGGGACTACGAGCAGTACTTC.

This rearrangement joins TRBV25-1 to TRBJ1-1; D is undetermined. CDR3 size: 12 residues. The germline gives CDR1 MGHDK, CDR2 SYGVNS. V was pared by 7 bases and J by 5 bases, with 11 bases between. In DNA form, the CDR3 reads TGTGCCAGCACCCCAGGAGGGACTGAAGCTTTCTTT. Its translation: CASTPGGTEAFF.

The chain's CDR3 is CASSIYQNTEAFF. DNA of the CDR3: TGTGCCAGTAGTATTTATCAGAACACTGAAGCTTTCTTT. This rearrangement joins TRBV19 to TRBJ1-1; D is uncertain. The CDR3 length is 13 residues. V was pared by 3 bases and J by 1 base, with 6 bases between. Germline CDR1 reads LNHDA; CDR2 reads SQIVND (reference sequence).

The rearrangement links TRBV5-1 to TRBJ2-7; a weak D match, TRBD1 (5 bases). The CDR3 extends over 14 amino acids. The ends were cut back, 2 bases at V and 3 bases at J, with 12 bases in the middle. Germline CDR1 and CDR2: SGHRS and YFSETQ. The CDR3 spells CASSFGTGSYEQYF. Written as DNA, the CDR3 is TGCGCCAGCAGCTTCGGTACAGGAAGCTACGAGCAGTACTTC.

This clone showed up just once. Other DNA sequences of this sample code for an identical CDR3. This rearrangement joins TRBV7-2 to TRBJ2-7, with D perhaps matching TRBD2 (5 bases). The V gene's germline CDR1 is SGHTA and CDR2 FQGNSA. This CDR3 is 12 amino acids long. The ends were cut back, 5 bases at V and 3 bases at J, with 8 bases in the middle. Written as DNA, the CDR3 is TGTGCCAGCAGCGGAGGAGTCTACGAGCAGTACTTC. The encoded protein is CASSGGVYEQYF.

The V call is TRBV5-4, the J call TRBJ1-4, with a tentative D call TRBD1 (6 bases). Trimming removed 1 base from V and 6 bases from J, with 13 bases in between. The CDR3 consists of 15 residues. Germline CDR1 reads SGHNT; CDR2 reads YYREEE (reference sequence). The DNA for the CDR3 is TGTGCCAGCAGCTTGAGAACGAGGGGGGATGAAAAACTGTTTTTT. This sequence encodes CASSLRTRGDEKLFF. Full variable domain (outside the CDR3, taken from reference TRBV5-4 and TRBJ1-4): ETGVTQSPTHLIKTRGQQVTLRCSSQSGHNTVSWYQQALGQGPQFIFQYYREEENGRGNFPPRFSGLQFPNYSSELNVNALELDDSALYLCASSLRTRGDEKLFFGSGTQLSVL.

This clone came up once. The V and J genes are TRBV15 and TRBJ2-7; D ambiguous. From germline, CDR1 is LNHNV and CDR2 YYDKDF (reference sequence). This CDR3 has 14 residues. Trimming cost V 5 bases and J 3 bases, with 14 bases left between them. CDR3 bases: TGTGCCACCAGCTTTCTAGGCCTGTTCTACGAGCAGTACTTC. This sequence encodes CATSFLGLFYEQYF.

The rearrangement uses TRBV2 and TRBJ1-2, with TRBD1 identical over 7 bases. The CDR3 contains 15 residues. The germline gives CDR1 SNHLY, CDR2 FYNNEI. V was clipped by 4 bases and J by 4 bases; unmatched bases: 9. The CDR3 sequence: CASSGRQGSVYGYTF. The CDR3 coding sequence is TGTGCCAGCAGTGGGAGACAGGGTAGCGTCTATGGCTACACCTTC.

V and J are TRBV5-1 and TRBJ1-1; no clear D. Germline V gives CDR1 SGHRS, CDR2 YFSETQ. The CDR3 runs to 17 residues. V was trimmed by 0 bases and J by 3 bases, leaving 18 bases between them. The CDR3 region is CASSLGADSLLDTEAFF. Here the CDR3 DNA reads TGCGCCAGCAGCTTGGGGGCCGATTCGCTTTTGGACACTGAAGCTTTCTTT.

The J gene is TRBJ2-1, the V gene TRBV19, with TRBD2 matching 8 bases. V was clipped by 4 bases and J by 6 bases; unmatched bases: 11. The CDR3 has 16 amino acids. CDR1 is LNHDA, CDR2 SQIVND, per germline (reference sequence). This chain's CDR3 is CASSTYGRAGVNEQFF. Written as DNA, the CDR3 is TGTGCCAGTAGTACATACGGGAGGGCCGGGGTCAATGAGCAGTTCTTC.

The J gene is TRBJ1-1, the V gene TRBV5-1; maybe TRBD1 (5 bases). Trimming stripped 0 bases from V and 3 bases from J, with 9 bases between. The CDR3 is made up of 14 amino acids. Germline V gives CDR1 SGHRS, CDR2 YFSETQ. The CDR3 is CASSLGDGDTEAFF. CDR3 DNA: TGCGCCAGCAGCTTGGGGGACGGGGACACTGAAGCTTTCTTT.

The chain uses TRBV9 and TRBJ1-1, with a possible D match to TRBD1 (6 bases). The V gene lost 0 bases and the J gene lost 4 bases, with 16 bases spanning the gap. The CDR3 consists of 16 residues. Germline V lookup: CDR1 SGDLS, CDR2 YYNGEE. The CDR3 DNA is TGTGCCAGCAGCGTAGGGGGACACCTTGGGGGCACTGAAGCTTTCTTT. It specifies CASSVGGHLGGTEAFF. Based on the CDR3 plus reference TRBV9 and TRBJ1-1, the full variable domain is DSGVTQTPKHLITATGQRVTLRCSPRSGDLSVYWYQQSLDQGLQFLIQYYNGEERAKGNILERFSAQQFPDLHSELNLSSLELGDSALYFCASSVGGHLGGTEAFFGQGTRLTVV.

The chain couples TRBV9 to TRBJ1-1; D call uncertain. The CDR3 spans 13 residues. Germline V gene lookup returns CDR1 SGDLS and CDR2 YYNGEE. V shed 1 base and J shed 7 bases, with 11 bases lying between them. CDR3 loop: CASSVLDGDEAFF. The CDR3 region has the DNA TGTGCCAGCAGCGTATTAGACGGGGATGAAGCTTTCTTT.

The rearrangement uses TRBV5-1 and TRBJ2-1; perhaps TRBD2 as D (6 bases). Trimming took 7 bases from V and 1 from J, leaving 15 bases between them. CDR3 length equals 15 residues. Looked up from germline, CDR1 is SGHRS and CDR2 is YFSETQ. The CDR3 bases are TGCGCCAGCGGGAATTTGGGAGGTTCCTACAATGAGCAGTTCTTC. Its translation: CASGNLGGSYNEQFF.

The genes are TRBV19 and TRBJ1-5; D not certain. V lost 7 bases, J lost 3 bases, and 10 bases lay in between. In germline, CDR1 is LNHDA, CDR2 SQIVND (reference sequence). This CDR3 region has 13 residues. In nucleotides, the CDR3 is TGTGCCAGTAAAGAGCCCAACAATCAGCCCCAGCATTTT. This translates into CASKEPNNQPQHF.

The chain is built from TRBV19 and TRBJ1-3, with D possibly being TRBD1 (6 bases). The CDR3 contains 12 residues. Germline V gene sequence: CDR1 LNHDA, CDR2 SQIVND (reference sequence). Trimming removed 10 bases from V and 7 bases from J, with 14 bases in between. CDR3: CATGALGNTIYF. The CDR3 region has the DNA TGTGCCACAGGGGCTCTTGGCAACACCATATATTTT. Filled out from reference TRBV19 and TRBJ1-3, the complete variable domain reads DGGITQSPKYLFRKEGQNVTLSCEQNLNHDAMYWYRQDPGQGLRLIYYSQIVNDFQKGDIAEGYSVSREKKESFPLTVTSAQKNPTAFYLCATGALGNTIYFGEGSWLTVV.

This rearrangement joins TRBV6-2 or TRBV6-3 to TRBJ2-1; 9 bases align to TRBD2. The CDR3 is 15 residues long. The J segment lost 7 bases and the V segment lost 0 bases, leaving 4 bases of the junction unmatched. The germline V gene has CDR1 MNHEY and CDR2 SVGEGT. Here the CDR3 DNA reads TGTGCCAGCAGTTACTCTGGCGGGGGGGGTAATGAGCAGTTCTTC. This codes for CASSYSGGGGNEQFF.

V and J are TRBV15 and TRBJ2-7; D unresolved. Germline assignment: CDR1 LNHNV and CDR2 YYDKDF (reference sequence). V lost 3 bases, J lost 2 bases, and 8 bases lay in between. The CDR3 is made up of 13 amino acids. The CDR3 reads CATSRHRAYEQYF. The DNA of the CDR3 is TGTGCCACCAGCAGGCACAGAGCCTACGAGCAGTACTTC.

The chain couples TRBV4-1 to TRBJ1-3; D ambiguous. Germline V lookup: CDR1 MGHRA, CDR2 YSYEKL. CDR3 size: 16 residues. The V end lost 4 bases, the J end lost 2 bases, and 15 bases lay between the germline ends. The DNA of the CDR3 is TGCGCCAGCAGCCCCGCTGTCACCAAGCCTGGAAACACCATATATTTT. It codes for CASSPAVTKPGNTIYF.

As regards this clone: The same CDR3 arises from other DNA sequences in this sample as well. The V call is TRBV9, the J call TRBJ2-7; 7 nucleotides agree with TRBD1. Losses at the gene ends were 0 bases for V and 2 bases for J; bases not matched to a gene: 2. This CDR3 region has 14 residues. Looked up from germline, CDR1 is SGDLS and CDR2 is YYNGEE. The DNA for the CDR3 is TGTGCCAGCAGCGTAGGGACAGGAGCCTACGAGCAGTACTTC. Translated, it gives CASSVGTGAYEQYF.

CDR3 region: CASSVPGQGLTDTQYF. Here the CDR3 DNA reads TGTGCCAGCAGTGTCCCGGGACAGGGGCTCACAGATACGCAGTATTTT. The rearrangement links TRBV6-6 to TRBJ2-3, with TRBD1 identical over 10 bases. Germline V CDR1 and CDR2: MNHNY, SVGAGI (reference sequence). This CDR3 has 16 amino acids. V gave up 5 bases and J gave up 2 bases; unmatched junction bases: 7.

The chain joins TRBV19 to TRBJ2-7, with D possibly being TRBD2 (5 bases). The CDR3 has 15 residues. Looked up from germline, CDR1 is LNHDA and CDR2 is SQIVND (reference sequence). V was cut by 1 base and J by 4 bases, with 14 bases left in between. This chain's CDR3 is CASSIGSAEGYEQYF. The CDR3 bases are TGTGCCAGTAGTATAGGTTCCGCTGAGGGTTACGAGCAGTACTTC. Looking up the rest from reference TRBV19 and TRBJ2-7 gives the full variable domain: DGGITQSPKYLFRKEGQNVTLSCEQNLNHDAMYWYRQDPGQGLRLIYYSQIVNDFQKGDIAEGYSVSREKKESFPLTVTSAQKNPTAFYLCASSIGSAEGYEQYFGPGTRLTVT.

This rearrangement joins TRBV24-1 to TRBJ2-2; 7 bases agree with TRBD1. The V segment lost 9 bases and the J segment 5 bases; nucleotides outside the gene matches: 5. The CDR3 is made up of 13 amino acids. The germline V gene has CDR1 KGHDR and CDR2 SFDVKD. The CDR3 protein is CATRTGWTGELFF. CDR3 sequence (DNA): TGTGCCACCCGGACAGGTTGGACCGGGGAGCTGTTTTTT.

This sequence joins TRBV6-5 and TRBJ2-1; D unresolved. Germline-derived CDR1 and CDR2 are MNHEY and SVGAGI. The CDR3 loop spans 15 amino acids. The germline V and J ends were trimmed by 0 bases and 8 bases, with 14 bases remaining between them. The CDR3 coding sequence is TGTGCCAGCAGTTACTCGAGTGTAGGTGAAGATGAGCAGTTCTTC. Protein: CASSYSSVGEDEQFF.